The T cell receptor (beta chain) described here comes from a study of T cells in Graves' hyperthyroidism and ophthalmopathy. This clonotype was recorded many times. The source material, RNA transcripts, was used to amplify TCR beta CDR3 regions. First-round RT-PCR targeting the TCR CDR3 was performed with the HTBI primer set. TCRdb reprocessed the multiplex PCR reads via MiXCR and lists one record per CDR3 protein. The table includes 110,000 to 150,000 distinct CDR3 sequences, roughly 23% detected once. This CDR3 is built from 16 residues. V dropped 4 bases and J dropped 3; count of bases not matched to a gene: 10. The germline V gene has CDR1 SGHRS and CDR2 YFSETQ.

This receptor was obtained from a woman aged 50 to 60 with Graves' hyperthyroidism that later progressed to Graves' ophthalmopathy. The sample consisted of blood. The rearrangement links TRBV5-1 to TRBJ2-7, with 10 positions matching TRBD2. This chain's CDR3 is CASSGGLAGDIYEQYF. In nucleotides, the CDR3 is TGCGCCAGCAGCGGGGGCCTAGCGGGAGATATCTACGAGCAGTACTTC.